Sequencing of this TCR beta chain was carried out in a study of control samples from healthy donors and cancer patients. This clone has just a few counts. Germline CDR1 and CDR2: MGHRA and YSYEKL. The CDR3 totals 15 residues. Trimming took off 4 bases at V and 2 bases at J, with 15 bases between the two ends. Method: immunoSEQ multiplex PCR; TCRdb's copy keeps in-frame clones and lacks some. Found here are approximately 100,000 clones, approximately 82% of them singletons; the top ten hold 1.5% to 2.5%. This sequence originates from a man aged 55 to 69 in good health. The chain joins TRBV4-1 to TRBJ2-7; D perhaps matches TRBD2 (6 bases). Sequencing used blood. As DNA, the CDR3 is TGCGCCAGCAGCCCCGGAGGGCTAGTCCCCTACGAGCAGTACTTC. Its protein is CASSPGGLVPYEQYF.